This T cell receptor (beta chain) was found in a study of CD8+CD57+ T cells in acquired aplastic anemia listed by TCRdb under 2018. A note on the overall study: Extracted DNA from sorted CD4+ and CD8+ cells averaged around 3.5 ug, ranging from roughly 0.19 to 27.4 ug. Healthy donor samples averaged approximately 10 million reads for CD4+ and 11.0 million for CD8+ cells.

Genomic DNA was used as template for profiling of TCR beta VDJ combinations and CDR3 sequences. An Illumina HiSeq 2000 was the platform used for TCR repertoire sequencing. The published analysis was carried out like this. Repertoires were assessed using TRBV/TRBJ rearrangement plots, CDR3 size and DJ length profiles, and Simpson's diversity index. Whichever DNA sequence was most abundant in the deep sequencing data was defined as the immunodominant clone. CDR3 amino acid sequences were screened for sharing across subjects and were compared with published repertoires and the VDJdb database. TCRdb itself trimmed the public reads at Q25 with fastp, ran MiXCR and retained productive beta chains. Rows matching on CDR3 protein sequence are summarized as one entry with the most common DNA and genes. V and J calls and clone size were set by TCRdb, not the authors. Here the sample has 98,000 or so distinct CDR3 sequences; around 49% occur a single time. The top ten clones comprise roughly 31% of the sample.

The study deep-sequenced TCR repertoires of sorted CD4+ and CD8+ blood T cells from severe aplastic anemia patients and healthy subjects. Ficoll-Paque density gradient centrifugation was used to isolate peripheral blood mononuclear cells. Before DNA extraction, CD4+ and CD8+ T cells were sorted with FACS or magnetic beads. As concerns this clonotype: There is no known antigen for this receptor. Base qualities are missing; no much larger clone stands one base away.

The CDR3 runs 15 residues from the cysteine to the phenylalanine. Solely the CDR3 DNA is kept, with 45 bases framed from the first base. From a lookup of the germline V gene (reference sequence), CDR1 and CDR2 are LNHNV and YYDKDF. V is shortened by 0 bases, J by 6 bases, and the region joining them spans 9 bases. General findings and caveats noted by the study authors: Roughly 31 CD8+ CDR3 sequences were shared between patients and controls but appeared highly expressed in patients and within their immunodominant clones. CD8+ Simpson's diversity did not differ significantly between patients and healthy controls (P=0.060).

The chain uses TRBV15 and TRBJ1-6, and possibly TRBD1, on 5 matching bases. Sequencing used sorted CD4+, CD8+, or CD8+CD57+ T cells (not recorded which) from PBMCs. The TCR originated in a human donor in good health, serving as a control. The CDR3 sequence is CATSRDKGFNSPLHF. The DNA is TGTGCCACCAGCAGAGATAAGGGGTTTAATTCACCCCTCCACTTT.